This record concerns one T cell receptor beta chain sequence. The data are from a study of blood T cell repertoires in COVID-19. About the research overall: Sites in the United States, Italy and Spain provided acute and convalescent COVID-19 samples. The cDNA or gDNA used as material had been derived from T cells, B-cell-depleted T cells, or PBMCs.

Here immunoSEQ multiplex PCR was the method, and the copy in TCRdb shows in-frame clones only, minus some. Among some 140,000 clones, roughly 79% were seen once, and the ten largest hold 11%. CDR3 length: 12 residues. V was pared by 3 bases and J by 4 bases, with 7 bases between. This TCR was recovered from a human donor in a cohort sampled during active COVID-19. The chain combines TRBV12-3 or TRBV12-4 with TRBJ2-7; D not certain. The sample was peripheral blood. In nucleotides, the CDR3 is TGTGCCAGCAGTTTTTTAGAGTACGAGCAGTACTTC. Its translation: CASSFLEYEQYF.